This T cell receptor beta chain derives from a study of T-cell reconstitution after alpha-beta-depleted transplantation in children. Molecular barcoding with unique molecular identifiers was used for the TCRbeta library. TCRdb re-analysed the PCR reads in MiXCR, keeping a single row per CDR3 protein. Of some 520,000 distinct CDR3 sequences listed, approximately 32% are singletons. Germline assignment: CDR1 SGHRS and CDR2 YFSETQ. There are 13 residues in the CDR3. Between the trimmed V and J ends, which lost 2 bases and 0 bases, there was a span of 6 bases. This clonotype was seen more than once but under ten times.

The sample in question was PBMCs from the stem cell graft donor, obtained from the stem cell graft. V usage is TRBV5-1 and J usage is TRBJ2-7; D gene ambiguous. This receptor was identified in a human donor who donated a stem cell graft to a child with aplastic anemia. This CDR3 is CASSFPNSYEQYF. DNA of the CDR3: TGCGCCAGCAGCTTCCCAAACTCCTACGAGCAGTACTTC.